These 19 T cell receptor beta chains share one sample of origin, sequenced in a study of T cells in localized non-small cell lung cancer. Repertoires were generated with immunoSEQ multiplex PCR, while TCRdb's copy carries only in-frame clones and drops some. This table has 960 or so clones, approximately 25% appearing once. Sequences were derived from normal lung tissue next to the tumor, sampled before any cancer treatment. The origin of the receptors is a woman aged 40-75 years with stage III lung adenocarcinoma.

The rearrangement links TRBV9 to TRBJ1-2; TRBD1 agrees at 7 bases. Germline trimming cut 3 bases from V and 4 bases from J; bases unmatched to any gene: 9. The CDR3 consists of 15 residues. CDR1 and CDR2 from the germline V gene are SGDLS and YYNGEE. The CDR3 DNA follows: TGTGCCAGCAGCGCAGACAGGGTAATCGGCTATGGCTACACCTTC. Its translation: CASSADRVIGYGYTF.

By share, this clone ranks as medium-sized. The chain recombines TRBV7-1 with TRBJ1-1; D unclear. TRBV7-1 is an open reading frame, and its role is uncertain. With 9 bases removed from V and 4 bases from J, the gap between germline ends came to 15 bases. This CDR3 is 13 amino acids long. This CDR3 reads CASSLGKGTEAFF. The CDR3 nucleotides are TGTGCCAGTTCCTTGGGGAAAGGCACTGAAGCTTTCTTT.

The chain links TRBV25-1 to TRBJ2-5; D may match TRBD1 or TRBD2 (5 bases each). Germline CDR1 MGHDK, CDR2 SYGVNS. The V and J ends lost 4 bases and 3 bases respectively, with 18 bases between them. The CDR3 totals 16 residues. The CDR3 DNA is TGTGCCAGCAGTGCAGTTCCAGGGAGTGCGAAAGAGACCCAGTACTTC. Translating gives CASSAVPGSAKETQYF.

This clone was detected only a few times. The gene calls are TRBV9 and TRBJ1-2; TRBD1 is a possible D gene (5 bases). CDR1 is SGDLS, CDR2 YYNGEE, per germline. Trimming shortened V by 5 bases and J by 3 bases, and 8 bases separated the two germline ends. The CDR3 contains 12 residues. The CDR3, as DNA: TGTGCCAGCAGGGACAAGGACTATGGCTACACCTTC. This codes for CASRDKDYGYTF.

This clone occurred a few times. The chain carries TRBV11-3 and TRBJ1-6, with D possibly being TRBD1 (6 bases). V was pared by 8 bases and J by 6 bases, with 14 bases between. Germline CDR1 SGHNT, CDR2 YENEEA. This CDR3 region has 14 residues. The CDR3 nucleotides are TGTGCCAGCGCGAGGACAGCCTTTAATTCACCCCTCCACTTT. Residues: CASARTAFNSPLHF.

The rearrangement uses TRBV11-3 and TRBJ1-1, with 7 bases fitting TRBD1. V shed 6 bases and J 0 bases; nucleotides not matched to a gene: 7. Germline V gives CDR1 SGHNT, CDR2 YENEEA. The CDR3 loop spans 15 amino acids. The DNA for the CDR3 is TGTGCCAGCAGACCTCGGACAGGTATGAACACTGAAGCTTTCTTT. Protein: CASRPRTGMNTEAFF.

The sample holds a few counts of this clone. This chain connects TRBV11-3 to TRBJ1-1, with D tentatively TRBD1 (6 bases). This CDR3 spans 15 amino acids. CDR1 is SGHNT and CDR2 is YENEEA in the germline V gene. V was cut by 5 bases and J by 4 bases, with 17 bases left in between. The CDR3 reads CASSPTDRGGTEAFF. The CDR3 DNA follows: TGTGCCAGCAGCCCGACAGACCGAGGGGGCACTGAAGCTTTCTTT.

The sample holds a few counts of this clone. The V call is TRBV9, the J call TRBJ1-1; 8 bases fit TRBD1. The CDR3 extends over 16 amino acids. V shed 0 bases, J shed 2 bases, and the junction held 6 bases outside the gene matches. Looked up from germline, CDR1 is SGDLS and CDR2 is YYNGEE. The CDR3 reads CASSVGEGQGNTEAFF. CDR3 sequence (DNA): TGTGCCAGCAGCGTAGGGGAAGGACAGGGAAACACTGAAGCTTTCTTT.

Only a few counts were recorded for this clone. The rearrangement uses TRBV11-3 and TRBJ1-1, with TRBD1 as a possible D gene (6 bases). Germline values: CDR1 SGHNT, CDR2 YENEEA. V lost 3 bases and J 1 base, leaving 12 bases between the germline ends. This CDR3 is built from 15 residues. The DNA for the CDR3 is TGTGCCAGCAGCTTGGTACAGGGACCGAACACTGAAGCTTTCTTT. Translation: CASSLVQGPNTEAFF. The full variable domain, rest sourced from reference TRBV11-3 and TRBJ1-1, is EAGVVQSPRYKIIEKKQPVAFWCNPISGHNTLYWYLQNLGQGPELLIRYENEEAVDDSQLPKDRFSAERLKGVDSTLKIQPAELGDSAVYLCASSLVQGPNTEAFFGQGTRLTVV.

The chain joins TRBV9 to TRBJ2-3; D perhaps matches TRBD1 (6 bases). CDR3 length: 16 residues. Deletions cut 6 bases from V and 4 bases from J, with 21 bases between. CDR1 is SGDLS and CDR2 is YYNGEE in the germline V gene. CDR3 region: CASTLTHTGPADTQYF. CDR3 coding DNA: TGTGCCAGCACCCTAACCCATACAGGGCCGGCAGATACGCAGTATTTT.

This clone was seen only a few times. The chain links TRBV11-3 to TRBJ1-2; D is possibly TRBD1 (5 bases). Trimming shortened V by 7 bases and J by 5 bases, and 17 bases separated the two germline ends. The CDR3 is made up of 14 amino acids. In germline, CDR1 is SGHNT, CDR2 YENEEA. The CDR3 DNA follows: TGTGCCAGCACCGATACATATGGGGGGTATGGCTACACCTTC. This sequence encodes CASTDTYGGYGYTF.

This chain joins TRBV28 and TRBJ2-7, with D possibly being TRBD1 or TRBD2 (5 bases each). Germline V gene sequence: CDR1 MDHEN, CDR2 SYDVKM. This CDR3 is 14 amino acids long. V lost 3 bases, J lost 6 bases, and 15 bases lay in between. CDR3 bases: TGTGCCAGCAGTTTTCCAGGGAGCAAAGGCGAGCAGTACTTC. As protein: CASSFPGSKGEQYF.

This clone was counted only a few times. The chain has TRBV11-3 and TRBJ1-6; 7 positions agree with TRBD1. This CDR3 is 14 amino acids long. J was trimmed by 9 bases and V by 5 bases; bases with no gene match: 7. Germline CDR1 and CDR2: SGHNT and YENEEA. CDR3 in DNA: TGTGCCAGCAGCCCTAGCCAGGGGGGTTCACCCCTCCACTTT. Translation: CASSPSQGGSPLHF.

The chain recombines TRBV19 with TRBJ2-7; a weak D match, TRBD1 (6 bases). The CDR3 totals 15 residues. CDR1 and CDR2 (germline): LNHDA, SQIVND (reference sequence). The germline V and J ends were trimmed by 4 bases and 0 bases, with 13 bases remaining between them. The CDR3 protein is CASSRATGASYEQYF. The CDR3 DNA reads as TGTGCCAGTAGTAGGGCGACAGGTGCCTCCTACGAGCAGTACTTC.

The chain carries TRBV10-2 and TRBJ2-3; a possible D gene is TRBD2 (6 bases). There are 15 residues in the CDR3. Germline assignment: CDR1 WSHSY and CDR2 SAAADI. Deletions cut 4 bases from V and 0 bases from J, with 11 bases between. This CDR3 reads CASSGSGGSTDTQYF. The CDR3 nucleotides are TGCGCCAGCAGTGGTAGCGGAGGGAGCACAGATACGCAGTATTTT.

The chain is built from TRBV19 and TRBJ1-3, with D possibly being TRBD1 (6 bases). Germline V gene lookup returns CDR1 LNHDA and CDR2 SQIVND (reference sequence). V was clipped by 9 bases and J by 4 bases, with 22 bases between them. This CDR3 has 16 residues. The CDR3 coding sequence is TGTGCCAGCACCAAGGGACATACTGCGGAAGGAAACACCATATATTTT. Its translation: CASTKGHTAEGNTIYF.

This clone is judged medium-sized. The CDR3 sequence: CAGGGGSGFTDTQYF. DNA of the CDR3: TGTGCCGGCGGGGGAGGAAGCGGGTTCACAGATACGCAGTATTTT. The chain carries TRBV6-8 and TRBJ2-3; TRBD2 matches at 7 bases. Per the germline V gene, CDR1 is MNHGY and CDR2 is SAAAGT. The CDR3 runs 15 residues. J was trimmed by 2 bases and V by 11 bases; bases with no gene match: 13.

This CDR3 reads CASSQDGGGINIQYF. CDR3 nucleotides: TGTGCCAGCAGCCAAGACGGCGGGGGCATAAACATTCAGTACTTC. The chain has TRBV14 and TRBJ2-4; weak D call: TRBD2 (7 bases). V shed 0 bases and J shed 6 bases, with 12 bases lying between them. The CDR3 loop spans 15 amino acids. The germline gives CDR1 SGHDN, CDR2 FVKESK.

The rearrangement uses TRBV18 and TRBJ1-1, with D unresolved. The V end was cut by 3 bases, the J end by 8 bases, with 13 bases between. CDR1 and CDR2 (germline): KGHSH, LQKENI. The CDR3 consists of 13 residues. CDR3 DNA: TGTGCCAGCTCACCCTCCGGTGGGTCCGAAGCTTTCTTT. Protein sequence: CASSPSGGSEAFF.